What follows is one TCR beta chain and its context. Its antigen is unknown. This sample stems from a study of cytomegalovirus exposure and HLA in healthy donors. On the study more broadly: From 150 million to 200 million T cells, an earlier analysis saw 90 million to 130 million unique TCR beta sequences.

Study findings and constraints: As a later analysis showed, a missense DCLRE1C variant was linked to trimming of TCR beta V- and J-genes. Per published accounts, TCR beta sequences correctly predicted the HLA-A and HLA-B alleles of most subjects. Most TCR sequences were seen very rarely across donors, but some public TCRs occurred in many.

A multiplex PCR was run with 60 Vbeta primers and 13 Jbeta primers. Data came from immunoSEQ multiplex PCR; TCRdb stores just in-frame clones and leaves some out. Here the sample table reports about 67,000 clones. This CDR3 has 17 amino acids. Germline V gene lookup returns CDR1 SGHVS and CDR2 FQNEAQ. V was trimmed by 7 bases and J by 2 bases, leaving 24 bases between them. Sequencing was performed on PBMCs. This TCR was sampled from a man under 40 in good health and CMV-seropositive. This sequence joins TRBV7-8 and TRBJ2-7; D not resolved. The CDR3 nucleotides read TGTGCCAGCAACTCCTTTGGGCTCCAAAACCCCCCCTACGAGCAGTACTTC. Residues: CASNSFGLQNPPYEQYF. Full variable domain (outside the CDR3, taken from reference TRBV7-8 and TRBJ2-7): GAGVSQSPRYKVAKRGQDVALRCDPISGHVSLFWYQQALGQGPEFLTYFQNEAQLDKSGLPSDRFFAERPEGSVSTLKIQRTQQEDSAVYLCASNSFGLQNPPYEQYFGPGTRLTVT.